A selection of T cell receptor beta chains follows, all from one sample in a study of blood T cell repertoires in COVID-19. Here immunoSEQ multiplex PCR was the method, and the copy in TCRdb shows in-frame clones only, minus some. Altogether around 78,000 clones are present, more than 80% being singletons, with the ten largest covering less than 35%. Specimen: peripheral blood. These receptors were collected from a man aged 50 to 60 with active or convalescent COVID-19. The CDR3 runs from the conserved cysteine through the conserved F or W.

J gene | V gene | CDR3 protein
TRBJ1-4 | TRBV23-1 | CASSQSTTDHEKLFF
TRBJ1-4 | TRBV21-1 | CASSINRGRLPNEKLFF
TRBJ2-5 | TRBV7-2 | CASSFHSGGATRETQYF
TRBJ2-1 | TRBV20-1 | CSASREYYNEQFF
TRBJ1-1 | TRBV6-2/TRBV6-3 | CASSYGVASTTEAFF
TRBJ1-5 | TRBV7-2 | CASSLRGGGNQPQHF
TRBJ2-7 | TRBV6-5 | CASWEGESSYEQYF
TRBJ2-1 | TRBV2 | CASSYTQGATLIEQFF
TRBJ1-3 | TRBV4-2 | CASSQDQGGNSGNTIYF
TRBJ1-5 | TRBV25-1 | CASSVDRNQPQHF
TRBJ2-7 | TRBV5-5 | CASSPVGYEQYF
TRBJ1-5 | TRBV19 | CASGGMGQPQHF
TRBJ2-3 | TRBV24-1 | CATSDIMDTQYF
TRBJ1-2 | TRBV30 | CAWSLTGGIYGYTF
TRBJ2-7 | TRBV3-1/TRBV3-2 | CASSHRTRNYEQYF
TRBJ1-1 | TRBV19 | CASSIGGLNTEAFF
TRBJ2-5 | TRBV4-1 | CASSSGTSGRSQETQYF
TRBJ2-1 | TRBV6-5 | CASSYLRGSDEQFF
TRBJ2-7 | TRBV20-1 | CSASLGGYEQYF
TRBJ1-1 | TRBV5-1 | CASSLAWDNLNTEAFF
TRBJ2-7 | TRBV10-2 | CASSDSPGGNYEQYF
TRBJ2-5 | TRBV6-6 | CASTSWGTYPSQYF
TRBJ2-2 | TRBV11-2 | CASSRNPTGNTGELFF
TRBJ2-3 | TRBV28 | CASAAWGDTGRSDTQYF
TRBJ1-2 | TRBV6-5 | CASSYAVRRGYYGYTF
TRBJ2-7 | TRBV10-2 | CASKTHRGFPYEQYF
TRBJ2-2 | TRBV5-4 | CASSSGQASTGELFF
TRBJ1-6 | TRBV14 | CASSHGRRDGFNSPLHF
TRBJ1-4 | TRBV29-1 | CSFRTGGNEKLFF
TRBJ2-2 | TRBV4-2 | CASSQLGTEGTGELFF
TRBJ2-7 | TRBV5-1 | CASSLGQGGYEQYF
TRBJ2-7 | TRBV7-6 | CASSLMGTGAHEQYF
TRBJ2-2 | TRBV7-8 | CASSLVQGPGELFF
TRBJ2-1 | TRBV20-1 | CSASTSGIYNEQFF
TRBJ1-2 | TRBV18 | CASSPGTGGNYGYTF
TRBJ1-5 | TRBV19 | CASSPGQGFIQPQHF
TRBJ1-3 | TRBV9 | CASSVDGFSGNTIYF
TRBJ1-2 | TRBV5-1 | CASSLRTGYGYTF
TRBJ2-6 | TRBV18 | CASSPLESSGANVLTF
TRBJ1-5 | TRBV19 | CASSIGNRGLGQPQHF
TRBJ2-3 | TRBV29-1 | CSVEQGAPSTDTQYF
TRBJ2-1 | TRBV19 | CASSIETSSYNEQFF
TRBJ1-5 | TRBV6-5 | CASTPGRTGNQPQHF
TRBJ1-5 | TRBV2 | CASTQVGEPQHF
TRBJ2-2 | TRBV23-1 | CASSRQGVNTGELFF
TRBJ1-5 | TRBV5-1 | CASSLESGQPQHF
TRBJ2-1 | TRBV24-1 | CATSDYREVSGNEQFF
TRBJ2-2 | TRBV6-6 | CASGTVTNTGELFF
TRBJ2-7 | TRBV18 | CASSPLGTSGSTTYEQYF
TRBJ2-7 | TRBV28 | CASRVASGTLSYEQYF
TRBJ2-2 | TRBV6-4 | CASSEGQGLSTGELFF
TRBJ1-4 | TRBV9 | CASSVDLGANEKLFF
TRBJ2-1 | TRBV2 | CASSEVAGLYNEQFF
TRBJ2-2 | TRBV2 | CASSLGGGQIGELFF
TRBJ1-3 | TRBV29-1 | CSVQGFGNTIYF
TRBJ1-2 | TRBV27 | CASSSDRGHYGYTF
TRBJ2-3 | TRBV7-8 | CASSLVSGGSADTQYF